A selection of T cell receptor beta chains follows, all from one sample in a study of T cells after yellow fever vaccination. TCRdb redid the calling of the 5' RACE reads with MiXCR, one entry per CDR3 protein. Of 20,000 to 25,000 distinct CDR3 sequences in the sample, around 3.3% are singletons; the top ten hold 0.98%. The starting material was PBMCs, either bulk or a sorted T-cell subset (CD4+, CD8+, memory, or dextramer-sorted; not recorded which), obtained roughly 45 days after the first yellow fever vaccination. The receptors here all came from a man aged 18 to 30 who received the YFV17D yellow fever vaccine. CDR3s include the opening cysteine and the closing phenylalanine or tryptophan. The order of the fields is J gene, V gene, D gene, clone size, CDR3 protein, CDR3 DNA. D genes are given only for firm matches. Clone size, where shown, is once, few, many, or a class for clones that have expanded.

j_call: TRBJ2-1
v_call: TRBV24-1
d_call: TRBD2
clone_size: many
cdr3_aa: CATSDPGTSEFF
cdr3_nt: TGTGCCACCAGTGACCCCGGGACTAGCGAGTTCTTC

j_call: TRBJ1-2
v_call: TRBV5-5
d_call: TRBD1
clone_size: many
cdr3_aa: CASSLDRGLGYTF
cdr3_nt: TGTGCCAGCAGCTTGGACAGGGGGCTTGGCTACACCTTC

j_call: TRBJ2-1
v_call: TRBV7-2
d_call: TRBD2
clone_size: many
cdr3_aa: CASSLGWARGVFF
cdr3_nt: TGTGCCAGCAGCTTAGGGTGGGCGCGGGGGGTGTTCTTC

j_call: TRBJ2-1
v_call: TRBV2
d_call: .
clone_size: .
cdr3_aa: CTFCRGSRTESWNEQFF
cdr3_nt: TGTACCTTCTGCCGAGGATCTCGGACGGAATCGTGGAATGAGCAGTTCTTC

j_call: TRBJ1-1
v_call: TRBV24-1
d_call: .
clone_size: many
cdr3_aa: CATTGTRKNTEAFF
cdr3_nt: TGTGCCACCACCGGGACAAGGAAGAACACTGAAGCTTTCTTT

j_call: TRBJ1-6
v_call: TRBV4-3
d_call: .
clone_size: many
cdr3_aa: CASSLDRQHSYNSPLHF
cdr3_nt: TGCGCCAGCAGCTTAGACAGGCAGCACTCCTATAATTCACCCCTCCACTTT

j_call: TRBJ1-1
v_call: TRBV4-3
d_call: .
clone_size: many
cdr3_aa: CASSPKPGQGRTEAFF
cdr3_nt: TGCGCCAGCAGCCCCAAGCCAGGGCAGGGGCGAACTGAAGCTTTCTTT

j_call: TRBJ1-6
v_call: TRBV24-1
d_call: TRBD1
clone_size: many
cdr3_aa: CATSGPYATGGSSYNSPLHF
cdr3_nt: TGTGCCACCAGTGGCCCCTATGCCACAGGGGGGAGCTCCTATAATTCACCCCTCCACTTT

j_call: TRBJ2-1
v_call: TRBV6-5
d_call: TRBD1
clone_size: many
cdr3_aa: CASSSPGQGKYEQFF
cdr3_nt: TGTGCCAGCAGTTCACCTGGACAGGGGAAGTATGAGCAGTTCTTC

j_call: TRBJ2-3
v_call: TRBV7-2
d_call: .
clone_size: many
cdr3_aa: CASSQGGNRAQYF
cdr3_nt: TGTGCCAGCTCACAGGGCGGGAATCGTGCGCAGTATTTT

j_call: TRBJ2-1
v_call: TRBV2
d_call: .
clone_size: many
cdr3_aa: CASSGLTDNEQFF
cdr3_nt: TGTGCCAGCAGCGGCTTGACAGACAATGAGCAGTTCTTC

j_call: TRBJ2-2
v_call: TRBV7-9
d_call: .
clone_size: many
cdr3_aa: CASSLRTDGELFF
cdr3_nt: TGTGCCAGCAGCCTTCGGACAGACGGGGAGCTGTTTTTT

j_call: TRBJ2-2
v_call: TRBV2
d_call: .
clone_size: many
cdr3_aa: CASRLTDTGELFF
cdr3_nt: TGTGCCAGCAGACTGACAGACACCGGGGAGCTGTTTTTT

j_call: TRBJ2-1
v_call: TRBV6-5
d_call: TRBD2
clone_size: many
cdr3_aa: CASSSLAGGGVVNEQFF
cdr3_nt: TGTGCCAGCAGTTCCCTAGCGGGGGGAGGCGTCGTTAATGAGCAGTTCTTC

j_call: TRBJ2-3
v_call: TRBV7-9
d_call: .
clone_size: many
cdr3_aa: CASSLEWADTQYF
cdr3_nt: TGTGCCAGCAGCCTAGAGTGGGCAGATACGCAGTATTTT

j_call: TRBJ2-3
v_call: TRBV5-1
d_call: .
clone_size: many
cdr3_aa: CASSNAVSTDTQYF
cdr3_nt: TGCGCCAGCAGCAACGCGGTGAGCACAGATACGCAGTATTTT

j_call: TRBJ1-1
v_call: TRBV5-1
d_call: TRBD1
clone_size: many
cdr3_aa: CASSLASGGAGGTEAFF
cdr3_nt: TGCGCCAGCAGCTTGGCCTCGGGGGGGGCAGGGGGCACTGAAGCTTTCTTT

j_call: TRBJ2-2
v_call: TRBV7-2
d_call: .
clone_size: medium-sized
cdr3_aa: CASSLYSTGELFF
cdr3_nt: TGTGCCAGCAGCTTATACTCCACCGGGGAGCTGTTTTTT

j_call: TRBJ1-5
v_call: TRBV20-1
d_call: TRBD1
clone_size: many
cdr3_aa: CSASKGQVNQPQHF
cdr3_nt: TGCAGTGCCTCTAAGGGACAGGTGAATCAGCCCCAGCATTTT

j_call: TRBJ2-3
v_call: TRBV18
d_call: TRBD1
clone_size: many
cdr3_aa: CASSPGTGRNTDTQYF
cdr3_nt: TGTGCCAGCTCACCAGGGACAGGGAGGAACACAGATACGCAGTATTTT

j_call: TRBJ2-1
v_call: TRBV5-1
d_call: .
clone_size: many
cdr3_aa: CASSLPVTGVYNEQFF
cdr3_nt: TGCGCCAGCAGCTTGCCTGTGACGGGAGTCTACAATGAGCAGTTCTTC

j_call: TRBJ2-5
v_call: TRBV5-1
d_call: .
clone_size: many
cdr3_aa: CASQGDYKGLETQYF
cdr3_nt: TGCGCCAGCCAAGGGGATTACAAGGGTCTCGAGACCCAGTACTTC

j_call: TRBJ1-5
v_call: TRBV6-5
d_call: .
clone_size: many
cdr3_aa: CASRFGVSQPQHF
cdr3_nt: TGTGCCAGCAGGTTTGGGGTGAGTCAGCCCCAGCATTTT

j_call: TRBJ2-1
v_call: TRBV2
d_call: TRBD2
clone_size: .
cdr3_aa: CTRSPGGGGLAGPYNEQFF
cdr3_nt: TGTACCCGCAGCCCGGGTGGGGGGGGACTAGCGGGCCCCTACAATGAGCAGTTCTTC

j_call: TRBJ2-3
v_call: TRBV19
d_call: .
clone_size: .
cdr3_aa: CASKATPSTDTQYF
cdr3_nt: TGTGCCAGTAAGGCAACACCTAGCACAGATACGCAGTATTTT

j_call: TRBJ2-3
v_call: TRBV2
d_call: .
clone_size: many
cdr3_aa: CASVMGQPGTDTQYF
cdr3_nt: TGTGCCAGCGTTATGGGCCAGCCCGGCACAGATACGCAGTATTTT

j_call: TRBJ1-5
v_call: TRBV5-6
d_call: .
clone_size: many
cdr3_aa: CASSGPLGGGGNQPQHF
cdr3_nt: TGTGCCAGCAGCGGCCCTCTGGGTGGGGGTGGCAATCAGCCCCAGCATTTT

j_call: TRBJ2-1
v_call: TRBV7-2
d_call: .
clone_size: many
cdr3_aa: CASSFGVNEQFF
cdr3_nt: TGTGCCAGCAGCTTCGGGGTCAATGAGCAGTTCTTC

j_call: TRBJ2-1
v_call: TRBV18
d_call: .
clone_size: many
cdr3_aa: CASSREGDEQFF
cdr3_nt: TGTGCCAGCTCAAGAGAGGGAGATGAGCAGTTCTTC

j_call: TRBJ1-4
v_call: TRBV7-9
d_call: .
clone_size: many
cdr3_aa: CASSKSVANEKLFF
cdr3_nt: TGTGCCAGCAGCAAGTCCGTTGCTAATGAAAAACTGTTTTTT

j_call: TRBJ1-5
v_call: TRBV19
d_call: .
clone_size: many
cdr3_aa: CASTATGPGPQHF
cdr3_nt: TGTGCCAGTACCGCCACAGGGCCTGGTCCCCAGCATTTT

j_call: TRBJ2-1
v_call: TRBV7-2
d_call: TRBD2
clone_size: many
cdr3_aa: CASSPGLAGANEQFF
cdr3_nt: TGTGCCAGCAGCCCCGGACTAGCGGGGGCCAATGAGCAGTTCTTC

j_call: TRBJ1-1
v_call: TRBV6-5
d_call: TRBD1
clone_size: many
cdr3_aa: CASSYRGLATEAFF
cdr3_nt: TGTGCCAGCAGTTACAGGGGGCTGGCAACTGAAGCTTTCTTT

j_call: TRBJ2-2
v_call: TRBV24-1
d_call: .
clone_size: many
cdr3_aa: CATSDPGSRRELFF
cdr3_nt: TGTGCCACCAGTGATCCCGGGTCCCGGAGGGAGCTGTTTTTT

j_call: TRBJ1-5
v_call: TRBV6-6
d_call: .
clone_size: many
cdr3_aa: CASSVQGWPQHF
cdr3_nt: TGTGCCAGCAGCGTACAAGGGTGGCCCCAGCATTTT

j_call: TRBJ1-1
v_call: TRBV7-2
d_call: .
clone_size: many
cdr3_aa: CASSLAGMNTEAFF
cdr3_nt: TGTGCCAGCAGCTTAGCCGGTATGAACACTGAAGCTTTCTTT

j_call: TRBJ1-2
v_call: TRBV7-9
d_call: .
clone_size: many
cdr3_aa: CASSLADGSTYGYTF
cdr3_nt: TGTGCCAGCAGCTTAGCGGACGGCAGTACCTATGGCTACACCTTC

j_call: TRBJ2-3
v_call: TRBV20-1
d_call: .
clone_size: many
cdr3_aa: CSGPGLNTDTQYF
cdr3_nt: TGCAGTGGACCGGGACTCAACACAGATACGCAGTATTTT

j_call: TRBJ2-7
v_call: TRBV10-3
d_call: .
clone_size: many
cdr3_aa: CAISEMMGAYEQYF
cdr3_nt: TGTGCCATCAGTGAGATGATGGGGGCTTACGAGCAGTACTTC

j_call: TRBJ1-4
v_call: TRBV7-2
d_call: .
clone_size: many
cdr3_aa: CASSFSGVSTNEKLFF
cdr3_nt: TGTGCCAGCAGCTTTTCCGGGGTTTCAACTAATGAAAAACTGTTTTTT

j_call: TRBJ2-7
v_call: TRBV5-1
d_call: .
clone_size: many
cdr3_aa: CASSYRVRHEQYF
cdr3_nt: TGCGCCAGCAGTTACAGGGTCAGGCACGAGCAGTACTTC

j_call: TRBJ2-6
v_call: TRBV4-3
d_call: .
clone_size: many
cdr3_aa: CASSQDPGPGANVLTF
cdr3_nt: TGCGCCAGCAGCCAAGATCCGGGCCCTGGGGCCAACGTCCTGACTTTC

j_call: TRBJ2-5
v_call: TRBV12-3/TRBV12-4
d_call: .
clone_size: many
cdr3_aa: CASSFTMEGQYF
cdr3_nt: TGTGCCAGCAGCTTCACAATGGAGGGCCAGTACTTC

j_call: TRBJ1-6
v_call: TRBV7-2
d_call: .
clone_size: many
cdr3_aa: CASSPSFAPLHF
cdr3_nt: TGTGCCAGCAGCCCCTCCTTTGCACCCCTCCACTTT

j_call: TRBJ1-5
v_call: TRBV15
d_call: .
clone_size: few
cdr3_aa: CATSRLNFGTANQPQHF
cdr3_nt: TGTGCCACCAGCAGGCTAAATTTCGGGACGGCTAATCAGCCCCAGCATTTT

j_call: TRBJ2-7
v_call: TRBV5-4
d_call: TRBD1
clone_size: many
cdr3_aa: CATEVQGVNEQYF
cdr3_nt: TGTGCCACCGAAGTACAGGGGGTCAACGAGCAGTACTTC

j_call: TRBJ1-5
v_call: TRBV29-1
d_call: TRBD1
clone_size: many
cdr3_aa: CSLRTQFGYAGQGCQPQHF
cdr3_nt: TGCAGCCTCCGGACCCAATTTGGGTACGCCGGACAGGGCTGTCAGCCCCAGCATTTT

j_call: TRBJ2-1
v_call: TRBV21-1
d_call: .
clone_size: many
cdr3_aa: CASHPSSAGGLYNEQFF
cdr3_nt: TGTGCCAGCCACCCCAGCTCAGCGGGGGGACTCTACAATGAGCAGTTCTTC

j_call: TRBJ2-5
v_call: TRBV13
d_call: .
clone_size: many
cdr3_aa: CASRPLGFQETQYF
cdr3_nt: TGTGCCAGCAGACCACTGGGGTTTCAAGAGACCCAGTACTTC

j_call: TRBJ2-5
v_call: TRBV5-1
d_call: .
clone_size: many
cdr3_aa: CASSLESLEETQYF
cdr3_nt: TGCGCCAGCAGCTTGGAATCGCTAGAAGAGACCCAGTACTTC